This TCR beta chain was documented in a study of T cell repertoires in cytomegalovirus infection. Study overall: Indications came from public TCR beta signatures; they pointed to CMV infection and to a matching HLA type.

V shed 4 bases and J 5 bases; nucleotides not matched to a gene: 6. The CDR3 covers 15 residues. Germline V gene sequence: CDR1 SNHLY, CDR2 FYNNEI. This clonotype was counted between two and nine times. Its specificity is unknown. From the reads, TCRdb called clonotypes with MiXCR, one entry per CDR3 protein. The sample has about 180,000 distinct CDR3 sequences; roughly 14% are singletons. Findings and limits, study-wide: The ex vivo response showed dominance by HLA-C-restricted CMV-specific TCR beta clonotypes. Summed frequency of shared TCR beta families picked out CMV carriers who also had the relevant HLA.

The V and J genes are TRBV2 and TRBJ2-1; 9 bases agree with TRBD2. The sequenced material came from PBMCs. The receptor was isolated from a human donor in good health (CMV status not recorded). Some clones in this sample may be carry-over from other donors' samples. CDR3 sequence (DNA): TGTGCCAGCAGTGGTCTAGCGGGGCTTAACAATGAGCAGTTCTTC. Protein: CASSGLAGLNNEQFF.